The 28 T cell receptor beta chains below all came from one sample that was sequenced in a study of control samples from healthy donors and cancer patients. Sequencing was performed with immunoSEQ multiplex PCR; in TCRdb, only in-frame clones are kept and a portion is missing. The sample table includes about 190,000 clones. The sample comprised blood. The receptors derive from a woman between 25 and 40 years old in good health.

This chain uses TRBV4-1 with TRBJ1-1; D gene uncertain. CDR3 length: 16 residues. With 1 base removed from V and 0 bases from J, the gap between germline ends came to 12 bases. Germline CDR1 MGHRA, CDR2 YSYEKL. The CDR3 DNA follows: TGCGCCAGCAGCCAAGCACACCAAGGGTTGAACACTGAAGCTTTCTTT. Translation: CASSQAHQGLNTEAFF.

The CDR3 sequence is CASSNPAGLDNSPLHF. The CDR3 nucleotides are TGTGCCAGCAGCAACCCAGCGGGACTAGATAATTCACCCCTCCACTTT. The chain couples TRBV7-9 to TRBJ1-6; possibly TRBD1 for D (5 bases). The V and J ends lost 5 bases and 5 bases respectively, with 16 bases between them. This CDR3 is built from 16 residues. The V gene's germline CDR1 is SEHNR and CDR2 FQNEAQ (reference sequence).

The V gene is TRBV7-9, the J gene TRBJ1-2, with D maybe TRBD1 (5 bases). The CDR3 is made up of 14 amino acids. The germline V gene has CDR1 SEHNR and CDR2 FQNEAQ (reference sequence). V was pared by 6 bases and J by 8 bases, with 19 bases between. CDR3 nucleotide sequence: TGTGCCAGCAGGTCAGCCCACACAGGAGGGGGCTACACCTTC. Its translation is CASRSAHTGGGYTF.

This chain links TRBV4-3 with TRBJ2-5; 10 nucleotides match TRBD2. Losses at the gene ends were 1 base for V and 6 bases for J; bases not matched to a gene: 11. This CDR3 is built from 17 residues. The V gene's germline CDR1 is LGHNA and CDR2 YSLEER. The CDR3 DNA follows: TGCGCCAGCAGCCAAGGGCCCGCGAGCGGGGGGGCGCAGACCCAGTACTTC. Residues: CASSQGPASGGAQTQYF.

V usage is TRBV7-2 and J usage is TRBJ1-3; D unclear. Trimming left V 2 bases short and J 5 bases short, with 4 bases between. This CDR3 is built from 12 residues. Germline-derived CDR1 and CDR2 are SGHTA and FQGNSA. The CDR3: CASSLSRNTIYF. The DNA of the CDR3 is TGTGCCAGCAGCTTATCCCGAAACACCATATATTTT.

V usage is TRBV6-5 and J usage is TRBJ2-1; D is unclear. V dropped 6 bases and J dropped 11 bases, with 11 bases sitting between them. Germline CDR1 reads MNHEY; CDR2 reads SVGAGI. CDR3 length: 11 residues. The CDR3 nucleotides are TGTGCCAGCAGCCTTAATACGAAGCAGTTCTTC. Protein: CASSLNTKQFF.

The genes are TRBV15 and TRBJ2-6, with TRBD1 identical over 7 bases. The CDR3 is made up of 16 amino acids. Unmatched junction bases numbered 0, after V lost 1 base and J lost 0 bases. Germline CDR1 is LNHNV and CDR2 is YYDKDF (reference sequence). CDR3 loop: CATSRGDSSGANVLTF. Written as DNA, the CDR3 is TGTGCCACCAGCAGAGGGGACAGCTCTGGGGCCAACGTCCTGACTTTC.

This chain links TRBV3-1 (or the pseudogene TRBV3-2) with TRBJ1-1; perhaps TRBD1 as D (6 bases). This CDR3 contains 14 residues. CDR1 is LGHDT and CDR2 is YNNKEL in the germline V gene (reference sequence). V lost 5 bases to trimming and J lost 4 bases, with 14 bases between them. CDR3 region: CASSGRTETTEAFF. The CDR3 DNA follows: TGTGCCAGCAGCGGACGGACAGAAACCACTGAAGCTTTCTTT.

The CDR3 coding sequence is TGTGCCAGCAGCTGGCAAGTGAACACTGAAGCTTTCTTT. It translates to CASSWQVNTEAFF. The V call is TRBV5-6, the J call TRBJ1-1; D is unresolved. The V and J ends lost 3 bases and 0 bases respectively, with 6 bases between them. Germline loops: CDR1 SGHDT, CDR2 YYEEEE. This CDR3 has 13 amino acids.

The V and J genes are TRBV5-1 and TRBJ1-1; no clear D gene. This CDR3 region has 14 residues. Germline values: CDR1 SGHRS, CDR2 YFSETQ. Trimming cost V 1 base and J 0 bases, with 7 bases left between them. The CDR3, as DNA: TGCGCCAGCAGCTTGATAGGATTGAACACTGAAGCTTTCTTT. Amino acid sequence: CASSLIGLNTEAFF.

The chain couples TRBV18 to TRBJ2-7; 8 positions agree with TRBD1. The CDR3 has 14 amino acids. V lost 3 bases, J lost 6 bases, and 7 bases stayed unmatched. The germline V gene has CDR1 KGHSH and CDR2 LQKENI. CDR3 bases: TGTGCCAGCTCACCCTGGACAGGGCGGTCCGAGCAGTACTTC. Amino acid sequence: CASSPWTGRSEQYF. The full variable domain, with the rest looked up from reference TRBV18 and TRBJ2-7, is NAGVMQNPRHLVRRRGQEARLRCSPMKGHSHVYWYRQLPEEGLKFMVYLQKENIIDESGMPKERFSAEFPKEGPSILRIQQVVRGDSAAYFCASSPWTGRSEQYFGPGTRLTVT.

The chain couples TRBV27 to TRBJ1-1; no firm D call. V lost 6 bases and J 0 bases, leaving 11 bases between the germline ends. Germline-derived CDR1 and CDR2 are MNHEY and SMNVEV (reference sequence). CDR3 length equals 14 residues. As DNA, the CDR3 is TGTGCCAGCAGAAAAAGACCGGTGAACACTGAAGCTTTCTTT. As protein: CASRKRPVNTEAFF.

V and J are TRBV15 and TRBJ2-7; D remains unclear. The V end lost 0 bases, the J end lost 6 bases, and 6 bases lay between the germline ends. The CDR3 totals 12 residues. Germline values: CDR1 LNHNV, CDR2 YYDKDF (reference sequence). CDR3 bases: TGTGCCACCAGCAGAGATTGGACCGAGCAGTACTTC. It is translated as CATSRDWTEQYF.

The chain is built from TRBV4-1 and TRBJ1-3; D is ambiguous. CDR1 MGHRA and CDR2 YSYEKL come from the germline V gene. The CDR3 contains 13 residues. V lost 3 bases to trimming and J lost 4 bases, with 7 bases between them. The chain's CDR3 is CASSQLGGNTIYF. The DNA of the CDR3 is TGCGCCAGCAGCCAGTTAGGAGGAAACACCATATATTTT.

This sequence joins TRBV6-5 and TRBJ1-1; possibly TRBD1 for D (5 bases). The CDR3 totals 15 residues. Germline CDR1 and CDR2: MNHEY and SVGAGI. The V gene lost 0 bases and the J gene lost 4 bases, with 12 bases spanning the gap. The CDR3 loop reads CASSYSSEGTTEAFF. DNA of the CDR3: TGTGCCAGCAGTTACTCGTCGGAGGGGACCACTGAAGCTTTCTTT.

V is TRBV28 and J is TRBJ2-7; TRBD1 aligns across 12 bases. CDR1 is MDHEN and CDR2 is SYDVKM in the germline V gene. Germline trimming cut 3 bases from V and 8 bases from J; bases unmatched to any gene: 8. This CDR3 has 15 residues. The CDR3 DNA follows: TGTGCCAGCAGTTTTGTCGGGACAGGGGGCCCAAAGCAGTACTTC. Protein: CASSFVGTGGPKQYF. Together with reference TRBV28 and TRBJ2-7, the CDR3 gives the full variable domain: DVKVTQSSRYLVKRTGEKVFLECVQDMDHENMFWYRQDPGLGLRLIYFSYDVKMKEKGDIPEGYSVSREKKERFSLILESASTNQTSMYLCASSFVGTGGPKQYFGPGTRLTVT.

V gene TRBV28 combines with J gene TRBJ2-3; TRBD1 aligns across 8 bases. The CDR3 spans 16 residues. The V and J ends lost 6 bases and 1 base, in that order; junction bases with no gene match: 9. CDR1 MDHEN and CDR2 SYDVKM come from the germline V gene. The CDR3 loop is CASSPQGADRTDTQYF. The CDR3, as DNA: TGTGCCAGCAGCCCCCAGGGGGCGGATCGCACAGATACGCAGTATTTT.

V is TRBV10-3 and J is TRBJ2-1; D remains ambiguous. The V gene's germline CDR1 is ENHRY and CDR2 SYGVKD. Trimming took 5 bases from V and 13 from J, leaving 15 bases between them. This CDR3 contains 12 residues. CDR3 region: CAISQPQSPQFF. The CDR3 region has the DNA TGTGCCATCAGTCAGCCCCAATCTCCCCAGTTCTTC.

This chain connects TRBV7-4 to TRBJ1-5; no definite D call. Germline loops: CDR1 SGHVT, CDR2 SQSDAQ. The CDR3 covers 16 residues. Trimming pared 3 bases from V and 0 bases from J, leaving 12 bases between. CDR3 bases: TGTGCCAGCAGCTTCCCCGGGAAGGATAGCAATCAGCCCCAGCATTTT. Protein product: CASSFPGKDSNQPQHF.

The CDR3 sequence: CASSGLADTQYF. CDR3 coding DNA: TGTGCCAGCAGTGGACTGGCAGATACGCAGTATTTT. The chain carries TRBV5-5 and TRBJ2-3, with D perhaps matching TRBD2 (5 bases). The CDR3 runs 12 residues. Germline lookup yields CDR1 SGHKS and CDR2 YYEKEE (reference sequence). V lost 5 bases and J lost 4, with 8 bases in between.

This chain connects TRBV10-3 to TRBJ1-2; D unclear. V gave up 0 bases and J gave up 2 bases, with 7 bases separating them. The CDR3 is 14 residues long. CDR1 and CDR2 (germline): ENHRY, SYGVKD. DNA of the CDR3: TGTGCCATCAGTGAGTCTAGATGGAACTATGGCTACACCTTC. Amino acids: CAISESRWNYGYTF.

The chain recombines TRBV5-1 with TRBJ2-5; D might be TRBD1 (6 bases). Germline CDR1 SGHRS, CDR2 YFSETQ. The CDR3 loop spans 13 amino acids. V was pared by 4 bases and J by 5 bases, with 12 bases between. CDR3 protein: CASSSTGLETQYF. CDR3 nucleotide sequence: TGCGCCAGCAGCAGTACAGGGCTGGAGACCCAGTACTTC.

The chain employs TRBV7-2 and TRBJ2-5; no clear D. Germline V gene sequence: CDR1 SGHTA, CDR2 FQGNSA. V was shortened by 2 bases and J by 4 bases, with 11 bases between the two germline ends. This CDR3 has 14 amino acids. The CDR3 is CASSLPPAIETQYF. CDR3 sequence (DNA): TGTGCCAGCAGCTTACCTCCGGCCATAGAGACCCAGTACTTC. The complete variable domain, with remaining parts taken from reference TRBV7-2 and TRBJ2-5, reads GAGVSQSPSNKVTEKGKDVELRCDPISGHTALYWYRQSLGQGLEFLIYFQGNSAPDKSGLPSDRFSAERTGGSVSTLTIQRTQQEDSAVYLCASSLPPAIETQYFGPGTRLLVL.

The rearrangement uses TRBV27 and TRBJ1-1, with TRBD1 identical over 10 bases. Germline assignment: CDR1 MNHEY and CDR2 SMNVEV (reference sequence). With 4 bases clipped from V and 6 bases from J, the junction kept 8 bases outside the gene matches. The CDR3 has 15 amino acids. CDR3 nucleotides: TGTGCCAGCAGTTCCTCGACAGGGGGCCTCTCTGAAGCTTTCTTT. It yields the protein CASSSSTGGLSEAFF.

The rearrangement uses TRBV30 and TRBJ2-7; D may match TRBD1 or TRBD2 (5 bases each). This CDR3 has 12 residues. Germline V lookup: CDR1 GTSNPN, CDR2 SVGIG (reference sequence). Trimming shortened V by 0 bases and J by 5 bases, and 8 bases separated the two germline ends. CDR3 nucleotides: TGTGCCTGGAGTGTAAGAGGGGACGAGCAGTACTTC. Amino acids: CAWSVRGDEQYF.

The V call is TRBV15, the J call TRBJ1-1; 8 bases align to TRBD1. V dropped 6 bases and J dropped 3; count of bases not matched to a gene: 6. Germline V gene lookup returns CDR1 LNHNV and CDR2 YYDKDF (reference sequence). CDR3 size: 14 residues. CDR3: CATRSGQGDTEAFF. The CDR3 coding sequence is TGTGCCACCAGAAGCGGACAGGGAGACACTGAAGCTTTCTTT.

The V call is TRBV5-6, the J call TRBJ1-6; D is ambiguous. The CDR3 covers 16 residues. Trimming left V 2 bases short and J 3 bases short, with 12 bases between. Per the germline V gene, CDR1 is SGHDT and CDR2 is YYEEEE. The CDR3 DNA reads TGTGCCAGCAGCTTCAGAGGGTCTGACTATAATTCACCCCTCCACTTT. This encodes CASSFRGSDYNSPLHF.

The V gene is TRBV6-2 or TRBV6-3, the J gene TRBJ1-6; D possibly corresponds to TRBD1 (6 bases). Germline CDR1 reads MNHEY; CDR2 reads SVGEGT. Trimming stripped 2 bases from V and 8 bases from J, with 19 bases between. CDR3 length equals 17 residues. CDR3 coding DNA: TGTGCCAGCAGTTACAGCGATTTCGGGGGGCTCGATTCACCCCTCCACTTT. Translated: CASSYSDFGGLDSPLHF.